This T cell receptor beta chain was obtained from a study of T cell clonality in common variable immunodeficiency. Study-wide results and caveats: Fewer deletions and N-nucleotide insertions were reportedly seen in common variable immunodeficiency TCR beta sequences.

CVID and control samples used equivalent genomic DNA input. Sequencing used immunoSEQ multiplex PCR; TCRdb keeps in-frame clones, though not all of them. The profile covers over 30,000 clones, none occurring a single time. CDR3 length: 19 amino acids. Per germline, CDR1 LNHDA and CDR2 SQIVND (reference sequence). The V and J ends lost 5 bases and 1 base, in that order; junction bases with no gene match: 7. Diagnosis required reduced IgG, IgA and/or IgM with specific antibody deficiency. As regards this clone: Antigen unknown. The read terminates 3 residues ahead of where the CDR3 ends, so the germline J gene completes it.

The sequenced material came from peripheral blood mononuclear cells. This chain links TRBV19 with TRBJ2-2; TRBD2 matches 16 bases. The receptor's source is a human donor with common variable immunodeficiency. CDR3 bases read: TGTGCCAGTAGTCCTAAGGGACTAGCGGGGGGGTTGAACACCGGGGAG. This codes for CASSPKGLAGGLNTGE. The complete CDR3 reads CASSPKGLAGGLNTGELFF.